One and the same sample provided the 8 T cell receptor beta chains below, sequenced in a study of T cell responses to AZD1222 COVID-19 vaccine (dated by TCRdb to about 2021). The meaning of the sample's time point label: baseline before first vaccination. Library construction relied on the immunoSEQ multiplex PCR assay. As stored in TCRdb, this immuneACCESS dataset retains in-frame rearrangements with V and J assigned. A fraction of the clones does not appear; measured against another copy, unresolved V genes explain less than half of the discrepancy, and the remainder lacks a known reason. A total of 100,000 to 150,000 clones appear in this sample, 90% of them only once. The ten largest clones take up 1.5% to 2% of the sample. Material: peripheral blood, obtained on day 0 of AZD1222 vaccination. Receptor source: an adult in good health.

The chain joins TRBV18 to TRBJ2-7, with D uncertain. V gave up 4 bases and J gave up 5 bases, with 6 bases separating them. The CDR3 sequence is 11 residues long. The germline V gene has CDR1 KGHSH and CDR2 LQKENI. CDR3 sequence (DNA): TGTGCCAGCTCACGGGGTAACGAGCAGTACTTC. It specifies CASSRGNEQYF.

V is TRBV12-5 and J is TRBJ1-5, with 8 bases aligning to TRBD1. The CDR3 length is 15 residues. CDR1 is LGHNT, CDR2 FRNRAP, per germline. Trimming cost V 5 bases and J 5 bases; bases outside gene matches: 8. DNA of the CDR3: TGTGCTAGTGGTCCCGCAGGGGGCTTCGATCAGCCCCAGCATTTT. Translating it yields CASGPAGGFDQPQHF.

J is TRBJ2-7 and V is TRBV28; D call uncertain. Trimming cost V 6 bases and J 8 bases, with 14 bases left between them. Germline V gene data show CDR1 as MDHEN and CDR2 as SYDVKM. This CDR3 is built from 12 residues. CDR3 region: CASSPLGRKQYF. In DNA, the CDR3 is TGTGCCAGCAGCCCCCTCGGGCGAAAGCAGTACTTC.

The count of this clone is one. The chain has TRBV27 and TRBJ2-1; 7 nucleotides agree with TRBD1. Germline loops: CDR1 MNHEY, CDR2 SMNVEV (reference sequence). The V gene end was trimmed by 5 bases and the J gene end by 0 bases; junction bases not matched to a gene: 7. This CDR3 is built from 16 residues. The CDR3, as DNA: TGTGCCAGCAGTCTGGGACAGCTGAGCTCCTACAATGAGCAGTTCTTC. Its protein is CASSLGQLSSYNEQFF.

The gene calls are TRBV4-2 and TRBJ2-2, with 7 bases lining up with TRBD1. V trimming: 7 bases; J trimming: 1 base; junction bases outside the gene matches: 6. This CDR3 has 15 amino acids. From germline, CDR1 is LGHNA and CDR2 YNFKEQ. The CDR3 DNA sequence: TGTGCCAGCATCTCCGGGACAGTGAACACCGGGGAGCTGTTTTTT. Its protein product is CASISGTVNTGELFF.

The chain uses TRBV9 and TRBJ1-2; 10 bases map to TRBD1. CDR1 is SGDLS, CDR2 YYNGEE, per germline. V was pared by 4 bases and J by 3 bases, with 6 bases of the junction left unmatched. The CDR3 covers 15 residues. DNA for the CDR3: TGTGCCAGCAGCTCGGGACAGGGGTTTTACTATGGCTACACCTTC. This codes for CASSSGQGFYYGYTF.

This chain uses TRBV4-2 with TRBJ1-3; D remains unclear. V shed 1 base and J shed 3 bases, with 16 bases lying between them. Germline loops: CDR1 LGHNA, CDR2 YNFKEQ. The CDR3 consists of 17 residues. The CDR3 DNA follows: TGTGCCAGCAGCCAAGGCGGTACGTCTCTTGTTGGAAACACCATATATTTT. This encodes CASSQGGTSLVGNTIYF.

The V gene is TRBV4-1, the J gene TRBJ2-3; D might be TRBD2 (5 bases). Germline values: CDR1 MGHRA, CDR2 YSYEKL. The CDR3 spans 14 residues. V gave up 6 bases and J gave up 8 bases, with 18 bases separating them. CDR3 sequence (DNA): TGCGCCAGCAGTCCTTCAGTCGGAGGTGGTACGCAGTATTTT. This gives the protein CASSPSVGGGTQYF.